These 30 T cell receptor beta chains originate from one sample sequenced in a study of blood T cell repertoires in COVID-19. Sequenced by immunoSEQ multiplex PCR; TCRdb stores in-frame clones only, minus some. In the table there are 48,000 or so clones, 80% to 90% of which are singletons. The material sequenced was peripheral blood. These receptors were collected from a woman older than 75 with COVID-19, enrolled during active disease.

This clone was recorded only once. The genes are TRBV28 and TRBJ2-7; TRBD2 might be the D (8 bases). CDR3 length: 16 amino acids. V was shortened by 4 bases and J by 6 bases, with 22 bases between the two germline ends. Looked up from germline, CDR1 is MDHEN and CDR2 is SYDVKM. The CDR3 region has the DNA TGTGCCAGCAGTTCCCCCGGGAGGGGGCGCTACGTCGAGCAGTACTTC. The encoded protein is CASSSPGRGRYVEQYF.

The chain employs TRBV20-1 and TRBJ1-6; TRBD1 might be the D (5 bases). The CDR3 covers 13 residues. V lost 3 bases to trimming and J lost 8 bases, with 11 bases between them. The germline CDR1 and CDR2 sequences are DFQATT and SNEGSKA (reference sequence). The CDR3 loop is CSASEGEYSPLHF. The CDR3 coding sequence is TGCAGTGCTAGTGAAGGGGAATATTCACCCCTCCACTTT.

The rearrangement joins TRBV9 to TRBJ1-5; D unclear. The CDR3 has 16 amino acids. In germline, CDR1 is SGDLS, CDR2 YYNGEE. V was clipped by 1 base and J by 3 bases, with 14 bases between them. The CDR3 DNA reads TGTGCCAGCAGCGTACGACGACAACGCTACAATCAGCCCCAGCATTTT. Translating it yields CASSVRRQRYNQPQHF.

The CDR3 sequence is CASSARDRGLLGNQPQHF. CDR3 in DNA: TGTGCCAGTAGTGCCCGGGACAGGGGACTCTTGGGCAATCAGCCCCAGCATTTT. V and J are TRBV19 and TRBJ1-5; 10 bases fit TRBD1. The germline CDR1 and CDR2 sequences are LNHDA and SQIVND (reference sequence). V shed 5 bases and J 2 bases; nucleotides not matched to a gene: 12. This CDR3 is 18 amino acids long.

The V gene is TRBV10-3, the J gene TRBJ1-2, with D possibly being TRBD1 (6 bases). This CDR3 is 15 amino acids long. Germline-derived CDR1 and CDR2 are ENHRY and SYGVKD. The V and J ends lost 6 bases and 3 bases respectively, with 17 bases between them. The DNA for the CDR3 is TGTGCCATCAGGAGGGGGGAGGGGTTGGACTATGGCTACACCTTC. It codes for CAIRRGEGLDYGYTF.

The CDR3 coding sequence is TGTGCCAGCAGCTGGGACAGGTTGAACACTGAAGCTTTCTTT. As protein: CASSWDRLNTEAFF. The chain links TRBV5-6 to TRBJ1-1; 8 bases align to TRBD1. Germline V lookup: CDR1 SGHDT, CDR2 YYEEEE. With 3 bases clipped from V and 0 bases from J, the junction kept 1 base outside the gene matches. The CDR3 is 14 residues long.

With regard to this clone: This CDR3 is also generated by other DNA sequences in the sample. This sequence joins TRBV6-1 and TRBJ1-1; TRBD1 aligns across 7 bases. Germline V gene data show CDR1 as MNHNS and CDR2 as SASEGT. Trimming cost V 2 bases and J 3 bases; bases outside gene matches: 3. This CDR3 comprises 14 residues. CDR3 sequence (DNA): TGTGCCAGCAGTGAACCGGGACAGTACACTGAAGCTTTCTTT. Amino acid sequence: CASSEPGQYTEAFF.

Written as DNA, the CDR3 is TGTGCCAGCAGCGTCCGGACTAGCGGGTCTAGCACAGATACGCAGTATTTT. Protein product: CASSVRTSGSSTDTQYF. The rearrangement uses TRBV9 and TRBJ2-3; 11 bases match TRBD2. Germline V gene data show CDR1 as SGDLS and CDR2 as YYNGEE. CDR3 length: 17 residues. The V segment lost 2 bases and the J segment 0 bases; nucleotides outside the gene matches: 5. Full variable domain (missing parts from reference TRBV9 and TRBJ2-3): DSGVTQTPKHLITATGQRVTLRCSPRSGDLSVYWYQQSLDQGLQFLIQYYNGEERAKGNILERFSAQQFPDLHSELNLSSLELGDSALYFCASSVRTSGSSTDTQYFGPGTRLTVL.

CDR3 bases: TGTGCCAGCAGTTACCACGGCCAAGAGACCCAGTACTTC. Its translation: CASSYHGQETQYF. The chain links TRBV6-5 to TRBJ2-5; D gene unclear. Trimming cost V 2 bases and J 1 base, with 5 bases left between them. This CDR3 has 13 amino acids. Per the germline V gene, CDR1 is MNHEY and CDR2 is SVGAGI.

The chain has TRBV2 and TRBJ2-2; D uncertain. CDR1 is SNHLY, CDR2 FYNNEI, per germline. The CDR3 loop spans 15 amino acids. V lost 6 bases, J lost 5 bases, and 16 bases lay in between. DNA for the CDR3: TGTGCCAGCAGCAGGTTGTTGAGTTTGACCGGGGAGCTGTTTTTT. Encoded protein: CASSRLLSLTGELFF.

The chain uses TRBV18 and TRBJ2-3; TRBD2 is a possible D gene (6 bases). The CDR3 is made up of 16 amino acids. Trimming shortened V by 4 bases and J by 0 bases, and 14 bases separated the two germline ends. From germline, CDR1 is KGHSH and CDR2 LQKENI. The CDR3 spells CASSRLATSSTDTQYF. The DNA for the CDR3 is TGTGCCAGCTCACGGCTAGCGACATCAAGCACAGATACGCAGTATTTT.

The CDR3 sequence is CASSFGRTSLEQYF. The CDR3 DNA sequence: TGTGCCAGCAGCTTCGGCAGGACTAGTCTCGAGCAGTACTTC. This rearrangement joins TRBV7-2 to TRBJ2-7, with TRBD2 identical over 7 bases. The germline CDR1 and CDR2 sequences are SGHTA and FQGNSA. CDR3 size: 14 residues. J gave up 6 bases and V 3 bases, and 8 bases lay outside the gene matches.

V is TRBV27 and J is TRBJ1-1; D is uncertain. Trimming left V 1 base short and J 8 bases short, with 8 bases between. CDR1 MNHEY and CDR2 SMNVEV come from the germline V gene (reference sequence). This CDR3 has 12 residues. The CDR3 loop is CASSLWTGEAFF. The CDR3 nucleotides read TGTGCCAGCAGTTTATGGACGGGGGAAGCTTTCTTT.

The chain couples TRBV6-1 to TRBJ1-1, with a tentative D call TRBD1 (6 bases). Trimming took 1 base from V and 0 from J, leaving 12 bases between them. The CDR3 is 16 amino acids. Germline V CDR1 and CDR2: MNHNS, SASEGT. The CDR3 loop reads CASSEVGRGMNTEAFF. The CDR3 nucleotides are TGTGCCAGCAGTGAAGTGGGGAGGGGGATGAACACTGAAGCTTTCTTT.

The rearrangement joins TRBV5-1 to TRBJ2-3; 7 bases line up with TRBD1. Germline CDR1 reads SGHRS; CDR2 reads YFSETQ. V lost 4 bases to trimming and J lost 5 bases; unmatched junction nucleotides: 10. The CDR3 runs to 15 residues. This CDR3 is CASSLGTVSLDTQYF. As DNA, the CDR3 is TGCGCCAGCAGCCTTGGGACAGTTTCACTAGATACGCAGTATTTT.

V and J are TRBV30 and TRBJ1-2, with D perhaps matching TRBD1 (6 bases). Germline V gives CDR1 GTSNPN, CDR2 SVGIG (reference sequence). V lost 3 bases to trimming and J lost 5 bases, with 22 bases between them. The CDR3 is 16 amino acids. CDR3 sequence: CAWRNPGRGFLYGYTF. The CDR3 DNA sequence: TGTGCCTGGAGGAACCCGGGCAGGGGTTTTTTGTATGGCTACACCTTC.

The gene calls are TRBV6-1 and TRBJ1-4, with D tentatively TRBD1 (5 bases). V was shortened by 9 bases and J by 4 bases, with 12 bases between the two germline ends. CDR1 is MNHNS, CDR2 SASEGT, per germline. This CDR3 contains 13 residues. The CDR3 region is CASRGWSNEKLFF. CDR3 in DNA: TGTGCCAGTCGGGGGTGGAGTAATGAAAAACTGTTTTTT.

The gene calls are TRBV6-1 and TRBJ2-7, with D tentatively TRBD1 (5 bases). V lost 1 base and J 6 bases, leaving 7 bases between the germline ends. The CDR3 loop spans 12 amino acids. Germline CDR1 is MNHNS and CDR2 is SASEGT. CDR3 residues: CASSEVGREQYF. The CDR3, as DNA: TGTGCCAGCAGTGAAGTGGGGCGCGAGCAGTACTTC.

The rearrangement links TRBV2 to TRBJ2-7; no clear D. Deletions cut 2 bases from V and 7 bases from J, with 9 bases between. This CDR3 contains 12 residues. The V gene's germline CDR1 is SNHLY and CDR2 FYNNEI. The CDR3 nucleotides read TGTGCCAGCAGTGAATTACAATGGGAGCAGTACTTC. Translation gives CASSELQWEQYF.

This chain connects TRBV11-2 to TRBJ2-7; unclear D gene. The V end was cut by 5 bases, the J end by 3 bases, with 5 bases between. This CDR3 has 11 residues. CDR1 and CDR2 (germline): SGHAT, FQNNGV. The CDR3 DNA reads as TGTGCCAGCAGCATACACTACGAGCAGTACTTC. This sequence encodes CASSIHYEQYF.

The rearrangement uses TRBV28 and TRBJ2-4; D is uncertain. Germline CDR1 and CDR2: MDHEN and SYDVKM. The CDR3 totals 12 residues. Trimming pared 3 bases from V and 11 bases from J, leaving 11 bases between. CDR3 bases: TGTGCCAGCAGTTTCTCTCTCTCTTTTCAGTACTTC. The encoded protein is CASSFSLSFQYF.

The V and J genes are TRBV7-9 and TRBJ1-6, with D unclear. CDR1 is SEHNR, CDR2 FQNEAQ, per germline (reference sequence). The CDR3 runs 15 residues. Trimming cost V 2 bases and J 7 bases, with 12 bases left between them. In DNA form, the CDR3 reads TGTGCCAGCAGCTTAAATGCCTATATAAATTCACCCCTCCACTTT. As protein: CASSLNAYINSPLHF.

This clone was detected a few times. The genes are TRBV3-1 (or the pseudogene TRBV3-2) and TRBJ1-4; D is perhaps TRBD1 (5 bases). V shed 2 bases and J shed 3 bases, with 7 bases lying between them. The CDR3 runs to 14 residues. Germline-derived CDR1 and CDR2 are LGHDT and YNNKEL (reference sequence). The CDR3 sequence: CASSQRGPNEKLFF. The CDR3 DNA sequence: TGTGCCAGCAGCCAAAGGGGCCCTAATGAAAAACTGTTTTTT.

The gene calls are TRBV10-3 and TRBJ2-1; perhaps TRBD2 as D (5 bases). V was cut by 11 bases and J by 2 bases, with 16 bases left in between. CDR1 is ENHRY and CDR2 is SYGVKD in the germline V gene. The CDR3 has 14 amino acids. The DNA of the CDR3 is TGTGCCGTCCGAGGGAGTGTCACCTACAATGAGCAGTTCTTC. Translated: CAVRGSVTYNEQFF.

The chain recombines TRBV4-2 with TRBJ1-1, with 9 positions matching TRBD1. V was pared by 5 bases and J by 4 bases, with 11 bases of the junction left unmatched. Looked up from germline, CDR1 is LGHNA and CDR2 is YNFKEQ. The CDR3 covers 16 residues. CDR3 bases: TGTGCCAGCAGCAAGACAGGGGGTCCATTAATCACTGAAGCTTTCTTT. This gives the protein CASSKTGGPLITEAFF.

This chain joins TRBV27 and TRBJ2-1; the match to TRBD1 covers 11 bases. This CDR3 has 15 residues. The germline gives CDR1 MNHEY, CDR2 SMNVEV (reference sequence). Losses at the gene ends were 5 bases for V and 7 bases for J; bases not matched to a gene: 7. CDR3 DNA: TGTGCCAGCAGTCAGGACAGGGGGCGCAGGAATGAGCAGTTCTTC. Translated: CASSQDRGRRNEQFF.

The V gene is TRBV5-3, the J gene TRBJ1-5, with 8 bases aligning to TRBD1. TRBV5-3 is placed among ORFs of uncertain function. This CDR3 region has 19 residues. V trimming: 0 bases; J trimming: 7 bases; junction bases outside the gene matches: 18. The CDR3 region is CARSLEGPPGRGLGQPQHF. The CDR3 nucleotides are TGTGCCAGAAGCTTGGAAGGCCCTCCAGGCAGGGGGCTAGGACAGCCCCAGCATTTT.

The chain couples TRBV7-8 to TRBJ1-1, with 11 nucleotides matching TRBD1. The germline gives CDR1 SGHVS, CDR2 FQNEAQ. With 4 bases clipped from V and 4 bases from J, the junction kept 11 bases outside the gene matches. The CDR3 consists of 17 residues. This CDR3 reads CASSSPEDRGLSTEAFF. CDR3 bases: TGTGCCAGCAGCTCCCCAGAGGACAGGGGGCTGAGCACTGAAGCTTTCTTT. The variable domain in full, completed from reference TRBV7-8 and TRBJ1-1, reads GAGVSQSPRYKVAKRGQDVALRCDPISGHVSLFWYQQALGQGPEFLTYFQNEAQLDKSGLPSDRFFAERPEGSVSTLKIQRTQQEDSAVYLCASSSPEDRGLSTEAFFGQGTRLTVV.

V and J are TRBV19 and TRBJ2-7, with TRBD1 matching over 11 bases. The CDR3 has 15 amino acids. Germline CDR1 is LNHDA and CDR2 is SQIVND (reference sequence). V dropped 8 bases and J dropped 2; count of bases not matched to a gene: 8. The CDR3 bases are TGTGCCAGTCGGACTGCGGGACAGGGGGCCTACGAGCAGTACTTC. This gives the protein CASRTAGQGAYEQYF.

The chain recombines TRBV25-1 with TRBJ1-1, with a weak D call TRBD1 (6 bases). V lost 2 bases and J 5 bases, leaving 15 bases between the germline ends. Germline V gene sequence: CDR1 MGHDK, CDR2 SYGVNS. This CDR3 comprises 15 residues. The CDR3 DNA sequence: TGTGCCAGCAGTGAAAGTGGCCAGGGGCGTACTGAAGCTTTCTTT. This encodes CASSESGQGRTEAFF.